This T cell receptor beta chain appears in the sequencing data of a study of beta chain features in type 1 diabetes. Study-wide results and limits: Equally in patients and controls, shorter templates might have been favored by PCR.

The purity of all sorted populations exceeded 95%. The authors reverse transcribed all of the isolated RNA, so sequencing captured expressed TCRB transcripts. This table comes from immunoSEQ multiplex PCR, and its TCRdb copy is limited to in-frame clones, with some not included. The sample has about 270,000 clones, roughly 13% seen once. This CDR3 comprises 13 residues. CDR1 LNHDA and CDR2 SQIVND come from the germline V gene (reference sequence). This clone showed up just a few times. Its antigen is still unknown. Compared with germline, one end of the junction differs, possibly owing to a read error.

The sequenced sample was naive CD4+ T cells from blood. The TCR originated in a woman between 40 and 50 years old in good health. This rearrangement joins TRBV19 to TRBJ1-2, with D possibly being TRBD1 (5 bases). The CDR3 loop is CASSIDDSYGFTF. Here the CDR3 DNA reads TGTGCCAGTAGTATAGATGACAGCTATGGCTTCACCTTC.